This T cell receptor beta chain was sequenced during a study of blood T cell repertoires in COVID-19. V lost 0 bases and J lost 6; bases outside the gene matches: 6. Germline CDR1 and CDR2: SGHDT and YYEEEE. This CDR3 comprises 15 residues. Per the authors' pipeline: Using reference gene primer amplification, nucleated cell counts were estimated. Here immunoSEQ multiplex PCR was the method, and the copy in TCRdb shows in-frame clones only, minus some. V, J and clone size were drawn from that table, and D and trimming were deduced from the DNA. The data hold just under 250,000 clones, with approximately 86% observed a single time.

The sample consisted of peripheral blood. V is TRBV5-6 and J is TRBJ2-5; TRBD2 agrees at 9 bases. This clonotype originated in a woman aged 25 to 45 who had recovered from COVID-19. The CDR3 DNA reads TGTGCCAGCAGCTTGGTGCTAGCGGGGAAGAAGACCCAGTACTTC. Its translation is CASSLVLAGKKTQYF.